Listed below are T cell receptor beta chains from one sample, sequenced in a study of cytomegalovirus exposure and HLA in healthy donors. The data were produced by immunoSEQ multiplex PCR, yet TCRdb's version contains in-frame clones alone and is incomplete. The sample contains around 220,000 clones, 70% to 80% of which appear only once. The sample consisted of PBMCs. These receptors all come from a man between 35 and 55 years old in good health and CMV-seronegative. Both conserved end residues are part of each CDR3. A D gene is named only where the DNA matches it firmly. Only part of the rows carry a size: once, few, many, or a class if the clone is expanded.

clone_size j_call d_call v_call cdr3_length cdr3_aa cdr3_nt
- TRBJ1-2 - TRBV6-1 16 CASSEVSRGGNYGYTF TGTGCCAGCAGTGAAGTCAGTAGAGGGGGTAACTATGGCTACACCTTC
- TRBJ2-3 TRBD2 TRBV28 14 CASRLAGGIDTQYF TGTGCCAGCAGATTAGCGGGAGGCATAGATACGCAGTATTTT
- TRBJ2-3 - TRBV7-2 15 CASSLDGRGADTQYF TGTGCCAGCAGCTTAGACGGGAGAGGTGCAGATACGCAGTATTTT
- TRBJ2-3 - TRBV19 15 CASSISGLGTDTQYF TGTGCCAGTAGTATATCAGGGCTGGGCACAGATACGCAGTATTTT
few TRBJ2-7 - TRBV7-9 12 CASSLPQARQYF TGTGCCAGCAGCTTACCGCAGGCGAGACAGTACTTC
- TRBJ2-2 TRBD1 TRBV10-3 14 CAIARQGLIGELFF TGTGCCATCGCTAGACAGGGGTTAATCGGGGAGCTGTTTTTT
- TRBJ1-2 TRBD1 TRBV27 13 CASSAPTGLGYTF TGTGCCAGCAGTGCACCGACAGGGCTCGGCTACACCTTC
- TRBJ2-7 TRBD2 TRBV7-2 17 CASSLDQASGRTGEQYF TGTGCCAGCAGCTTAGACCAGGCTAGCGGGAGGACTGGAGAGCAGTACTTC
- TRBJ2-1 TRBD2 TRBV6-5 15 CASSGLAGVYNEQFF TGTGCCAGCAGTGGACTAGCGGGAGTATACAATGAGCAGTTCTTC
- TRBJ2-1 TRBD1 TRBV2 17 CASSDLEGDRAEDEQFF TGTGCCAGCAGTGATTTGGAAGGGGACAGAGCCGAGGATGAGCAGTTCTTC
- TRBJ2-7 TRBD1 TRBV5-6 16 CASSPGGQGFTYEQYF TGTGCCAGCAGCCCGGGGGGACAGGGGTTTACCTACGAGCAGTACTTC
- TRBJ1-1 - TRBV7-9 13 CASSLAQGPEAFF TGTGCCAGCAGCTTAGCGCAGGGTCCTGAAGCTTTCTTT
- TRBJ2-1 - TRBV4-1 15 CASSQGGVRYNEQFF TGCGCCAGCAGTCAAGGGGGGGTTCGGTACAATGAGCAGTTCTTC
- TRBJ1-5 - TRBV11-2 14 CASSLGGGNQPQHF TGTGCCAGCAGCTTAGGGGGAGGCAATCAGCCCCAGCATTTT
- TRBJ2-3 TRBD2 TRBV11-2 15 CASFGLAGITDTQYF TGTGCCAGCTTCGGACTAGCGGGGATCACAGATACGCAGTATTTT
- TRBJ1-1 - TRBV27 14 CASSQSFMNTEAFF TGTGCCAGCAGTCAGTCTTTTATGAACACTGAAGCTTTCTTT
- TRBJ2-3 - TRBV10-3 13 CAISVGGTDTQYF TGTGCCATCAGTGTAGGGGGTACCGATACGCAGTATTTT
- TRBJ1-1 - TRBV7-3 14 CASSPTGTNTEAFF TGTGCCAGCAGCCCCACAGGGACGAACACTGAAGCTTTCTTT
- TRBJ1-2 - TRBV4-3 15 CASSQDKDSLNGYTF TGCGCCAGCAGCCAAGATAAGGACAGTCTTAATGGCTACACCTTC
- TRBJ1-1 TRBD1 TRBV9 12 CASSNNRGEAFF TGTGCCAGCAGCAACAACAGGGGGGAAGCTTTCTTT
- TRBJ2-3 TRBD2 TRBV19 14 CASGTRGDTDTQYF TGTGCCAGTGGAACGCGGGGGGACACAGATACGCAGTATTTT
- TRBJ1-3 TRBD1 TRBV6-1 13 CASRETGENTIYF TGTGCCAGCAGAGAGACAGGGGAAAACACCATATATTTT
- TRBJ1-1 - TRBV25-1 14 CASSEQGRETEAFF TGTGCCAGCAGTGAGCAAGGGAGAGAAACTGAAGCTTTCTTT
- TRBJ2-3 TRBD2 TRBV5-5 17 CASSSRLAGGPTDTQYF TGTGCCAGCAGCTCCAGACTAGCGGGAGGACCCACAGATACGCAGTATTTT
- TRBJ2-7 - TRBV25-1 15 CASSEPDSRAYEQYF TGTGCCAGCAGCGAGCCGGACAGCCGTGCCTACGAGCAGTACTTC
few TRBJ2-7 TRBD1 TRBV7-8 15 CASSYETGTFYEQYF TGTGCCAGCAGCTATGAGACAGGGACCTTCTACGAGCAGTACTTC
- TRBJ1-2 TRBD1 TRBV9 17 CASSVGAGQGSNYGYTF TGTGCCAGCAGCGTAGGGGCGGGACAGGGATCTAACTATGGCTACACCTTC
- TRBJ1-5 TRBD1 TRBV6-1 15 CASTFGTGESQPQHF TGTGCCAGCACCTTCGGGACAGGGGAAAGTCAGCCCCAGCATTTT
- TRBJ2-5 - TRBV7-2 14 CASSPSGYPGTQYF TGTGCCAGCAGCCCTTCGGGGTACCCGGGGACCCAGTACTTC
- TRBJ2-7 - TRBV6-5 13 CASSTGPNYEQYF TGTGCCAGCAGCACAGGTCCAAACTACGAGCAGTACTTC
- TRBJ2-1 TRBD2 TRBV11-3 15 CASSLEAGGPNEQFF TGTGCCAGCAGCTTGGAGGCGGGGGGGCCGAATGAGCAGTTCTTC
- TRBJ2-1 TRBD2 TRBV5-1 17 CASSVLAGGSSYNEQFF TGCGCCAGCAGCGTCCTAGCGGGGGGATCGTCCTACAATGAGCAGTTCTTC
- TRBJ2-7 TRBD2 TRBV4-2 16 CASSQDITSGGYEQYF TGTGCCAGCAGCCAAGATATAACTAGCGGGGGATACGAGCAGTACTTC
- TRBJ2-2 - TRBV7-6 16 CASSLWAGGNTGELFF TGTGCCAGCAGCTTATGGGCAGGAGGGAACACCGGGGAGCTGTTTTTT
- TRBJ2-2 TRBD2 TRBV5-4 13 CATGGLSTGELFF TGTGCCACCGGGGGGTTAAGCACCGGGGAGCTGTTTTTT
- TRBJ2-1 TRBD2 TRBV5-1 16 CASSFFSGISYNEQFF TGCGCCAGCAGCTTCTTTAGCGGGATCTCCTACAATGAGCAGTTCTTC
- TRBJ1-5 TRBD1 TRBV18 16 CASSPPNRGREEPQHF TGTGCCAGCTCACCACCGAACAGGGGGCGGGAGGAGCCCCAGCATTTT
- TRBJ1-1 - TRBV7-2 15 CASSLGAHMNTEAFF TGTGCCAGCAGCTTAGGTGCACACATGAACACTGAAGCTTTCTTT
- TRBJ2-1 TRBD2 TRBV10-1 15 CASSETASGSNEQFF TGCGCCAGCAGTGAGACGGCTAGCGGGAGTAATGAGCAGTTCTTC
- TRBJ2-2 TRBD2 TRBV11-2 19 CASSLVGSSGGASTGELFF TGTGCCAGCAGCTTAGTCGGCTCTAGCGGGGGAGCGTCCACCGGGGAGCTGTTTTTT
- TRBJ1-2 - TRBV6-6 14 CASTLPGLDYGYTF TGTGCCAGCACTCTCCCAGGGCTGGACTATGGCTACACCTTC
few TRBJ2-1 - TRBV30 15 CAWSVGVSSYNEQFF TGTGCCTGGAGTGTTGGTGTGAGCTCCTACAATGAGCAGTTCTTC
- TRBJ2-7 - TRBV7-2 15 CASSSGAQSGYEQYF TGTGCCAGCAGCTCAGGGGCTCAAAGTGGGTACGAGCAGTACTTC
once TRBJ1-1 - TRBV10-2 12 CASSEPGTEAFF TGCGCCAGCAGTGAGCCCGGCACTGAAGCTTTCTTT
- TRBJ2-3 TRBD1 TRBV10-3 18 CAISTPYRGVRRADTQYF TGTGCCATCAGTACACCCTACAGGGGGGTCCGCAGGGCGGATACGCAGTATTTT
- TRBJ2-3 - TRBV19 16 CASSMGAGVLGDTQYF TGTGCCAGTAGTATGGGGGCCGGGGTCTTGGGAGATACGCAGTATTTT
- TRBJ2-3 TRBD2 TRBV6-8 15 CASRGTSGDTDTQYF TGTGCCAGCAGGGGGACTAGCGGGGACACAGATACGCAGTATTTT
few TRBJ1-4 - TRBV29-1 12 CSVRDSNEKLFF TGCAGCGTCCGGGACTCCAATGAAAAACTGTTTTTT
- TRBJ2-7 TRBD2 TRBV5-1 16 CASSLAMTSGTYEQYF TGCGCCAGCAGCTTGGCCATGACTAGCGGGACGTACGAGCAGTACTTC
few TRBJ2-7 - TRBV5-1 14 CASSSRGGSYEQYF TGCGCCAGCAGCTCAAGGGGGGGGTCCTACGAGCAGTACTTC
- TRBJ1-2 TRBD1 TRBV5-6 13 CASSPGQNYGYTF TGTGCCAGCAGCCCGGGACAGAACTATGGCTACACCTTC